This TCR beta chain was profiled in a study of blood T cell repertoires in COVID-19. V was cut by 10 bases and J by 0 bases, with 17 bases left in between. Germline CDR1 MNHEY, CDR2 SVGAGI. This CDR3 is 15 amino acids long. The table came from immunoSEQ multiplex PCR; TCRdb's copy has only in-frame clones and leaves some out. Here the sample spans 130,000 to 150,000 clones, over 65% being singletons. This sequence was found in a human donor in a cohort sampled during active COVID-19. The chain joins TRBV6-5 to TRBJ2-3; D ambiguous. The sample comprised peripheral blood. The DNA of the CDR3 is TGTGCCACCCAACCGACTTTTGCTAGCACAGATACGCAGTATTTT. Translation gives CATQPTFASTDTQYF.